This T cell receptor beta chain was captured by sequencing in a study of blood T cell repertoires in COVID-19. The V end was cut by 5 bases, the J end by 0 bases, with 14 bases between. The CDR3 runs 15 residues. Looked up from germline, CDR1 is MGHRA and CDR2 is YSYEKL. Source study methods: Scientists estimated how many nucleated cells there were by amplifying reference gene primers. TCRdb's table, derived via immunoSEQ multiplex PCR, lists solely in-frame clones and lacks some. The V and J calls and clone size are taken from that table; D and trimming were inferred from the DNA. Of about 98,000 clones in the sample, more than 75% were seen once.

This chain links TRBV4-1 with TRBJ2-7, with D uncertain. Material for sequencing was peripheral blood. This receptor was identified in a human donor in a cohort sampled during active COVID-19. CDR3 sequence: CASSTPRSGSYEQYF. The CDR3 nucleotides are TGCGCCAGCAGCACCCCCCGTTCGGGCTCCTACGAGCAGTACTTC.